Listed below are T cell receptor beta chains from one sample, sequenced in a study of blood T cell repertoires in COVID-19. The assay was immunoSEQ multiplex PCR, and TCRdb's table has in-frame clones only and misses some. The sample includes more than 110,000 clones, roughly 76% seen only once; the top ten take around 14%. The sample taken for sequencing was peripheral blood. The source of these receptors is an elderly man with acute or convalescent COVID-19. CDR3s include the opening cysteine and the closing phenylalanine or tryptophan.

TRBJ1-1	TRBV6-2/TRBV6-3	CASSQIRGAEAFF
TRBJ2-7	TRBV5-4	CASSRDPQRGGYEQYF
TRBJ1-5	TRBV19	CASSRPQGAGQPQHF
TRBJ2-1	TRBV5-5	CASSLGGRYNEQFF
TRBJ2-5	TRBV12-3/TRBV12-4	CASRTGEGETQYF
TRBJ1-1	TRBV21-1	CASSGRDRGEAFF
TRBJ2-2	TRBV6-5	CASRRQGNTGELFF
TRBJ1-1	TRBV5-1	CASSRGQANTEAFF
TRBJ2-6	TRBV4-3	CASSQGVQRGGSGANVLTF
TRBJ1-1	TRBV11-3	CASSLQENTEAFF
TRBJ1-2	TRBV7-9	CASSPTDRDGYTF
TRBJ1-4	TRBV4-1	CASSQWVQKGPAGGDEKLFF